These 10 T cell receptor beta chains came from one sample sequenced in a study of blood T cell repertoires in COVID-19. TCRdb keeps only in-frame clones here, not all; method: immunoSEQ multiplex PCR. Here the sample spans fewer than 200,000 clones, almost 85% being singletons. The sequencing sample was made of peripheral blood. These receptors were taken from a man aged 35 to 55 who had recovered from COVID-19.

This chain links TRBV11-3 with TRBJ2-7; tentatively, D is TRBD1 (8 bases). V was pared by 10 bases and J by 4 bases, with 20 bases between. The CDR3 has 14 residues. CDR1 and CDR2 (germline): SGHNT, YENEEA. The CDR3 nucleotides read TGTGCCACCTCTACCGGACAGGGAGGGTACGAGCAGTACTTC. Its translation: CATSTGQGGYEQYF.

There are a few counts of this clone. The rearrangement links TRBV7-6 to TRBJ1-1; D is unclear. From germline, CDR1 is SGHVS and CDR2 FNYEAQ. The CDR3 is 13 residues long. With 6 bases removed from V and 3 bases from J, the gap between germline ends came to 11 bases. Written as DNA, the CDR3 is TGTGCCAGCAGGCTCAGGATAGACACTGAAGCTTTCTTT. It codes for CASRLRIDTEAFF.

This chain uses TRBV29-1 with TRBJ2-2; D may be TRBD2 (7 bases). V dropped 6 bases and J dropped 2 bases, with 13 bases sitting between them. This CDR3 region has 14 residues. Per the germline V gene, CDR1 is SQVTM and CDR2 is ANQGSEA. The CDR3 bases are TGCAGCGTAGCGGGACATCCCAACACCGGGGAGCTGTTTTTT. Translating gives CSVAGHPNTGELFF.

The V and J genes are TRBV4-1 and TRBJ2-7; 8 bases fit TRBD1. CDR1 is MGHRA and CDR2 is YSYEKL in the germline V gene. The V and J ends lost 4 bases and 4 bases, in that order; junction bases with no gene match: 9. CDR3 size: 15 residues. The CDR3 nucleotides read TGCGCCAGCAGCCCGGGGCAGGGGGCCTCGTACGAGCAGTACTTC. Its translation: CASSPGQGASYEQYF.

V is TRBV7-6 and J is TRBJ2-3, with D maybe TRBD2 (5 bases). The length of the CDR3 is 12 residues. The V gene's germline CDR1 is SGHVS and CDR2 FNYEAQ. Trimming pared 8 bases from V and 9 bases from J, leaving 15 bases between. The CDR3 region has the DNA TGTGCCAGCTCTGCTTTTTCGGGGACGCAGTATTTT. Its protein product is CASSAFSGTQYF.

The rearrangement joins TRBV3-1 (or the pseudogene TRBV3-2) to TRBJ1-2; D is uncertain. Trimming pared 1 base from V and 8 bases from J, leaving 11 bases between. CDR1 and CDR2 from the germline V gene are LGHDT and YNNKEL (reference sequence). CDR3 length equals 13 residues. CDR3 protein: CASSQGDTMGYTF. CDR3 in DNA: TGTGCCAGCAGCCAAGGTGATACTATGGGCTACACCTTC.

CDR3 region: CASSGGTEAFF. DNA for the CDR3: TGTGCCAGCAGCGGGGGGACTGAAGCTTTCTTT. The chain has TRBV4-2 and TRBJ1-1; D is perhaps TRBD1 (5 bases). Between the trimmed V and J ends, which lost 5 bases and 5 bases, there was a span of 6 bases. The CDR3 is 11 residues long. The germline CDR1 and CDR2 sequences are LGHNA and YNFKEQ.

J is TRBJ1-2 and V is TRBV28; 7 nucleotides line up with TRBD1. The V segment lost 8 bases and the J segment 4 bases; nucleotides outside the gene matches: 7. The CDR3 loop spans 13 amino acids. Germline V lookup: CDR1 MDHEN, CDR2 SYDVKM. DNA of the CDR3: TGTGCCAGCCAGGAGGGGGCGAGCTATGGCTACACCTTC. Its protein is CASQEGASYGYTF.

CDR3 in DNA: TGTGCCAGCAGCCTAATTTATCGGGGACAGGGTAACGAGCAGTACTTC. Its protein is CASSLIYRGQGNEQYF. The chain is built from TRBV11-2 and TRBJ2-7; 9 nucleotides agree with TRBD1. V trimming: 5 bases; J trimming: 5 bases; junction bases outside the gene matches: 13. The CDR3 contains 16 residues. Germline loops: CDR1 SGHAT, CDR2 FQNNGV.

Here the CDR3 DNA reads TGTGCCAGTAGTAGCGCCAGGGGGCCTATGGGTACTGAAGCTTTCTTT. It translates to CASSSARGPMGTEAFF. The V call is TRBV19, the J call TRBJ1-1, with TRBD1 matching 8 bases. J was trimmed by 5 bases and V by 4 bases; bases with no gene match: 12. The germline V gene has CDR1 LNHDA and CDR2 SQIVND (reference sequence). This CDR3 has 16 residues.